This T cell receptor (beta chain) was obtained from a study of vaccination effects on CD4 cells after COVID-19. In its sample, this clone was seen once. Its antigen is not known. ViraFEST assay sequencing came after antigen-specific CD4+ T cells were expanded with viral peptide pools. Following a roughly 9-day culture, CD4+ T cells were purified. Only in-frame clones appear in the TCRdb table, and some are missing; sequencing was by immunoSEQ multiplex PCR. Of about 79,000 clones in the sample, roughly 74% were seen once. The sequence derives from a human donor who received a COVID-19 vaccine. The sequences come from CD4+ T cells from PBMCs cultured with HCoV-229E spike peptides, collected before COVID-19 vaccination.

The CDR3 bases are TGCGCCAGCAGCCAAGGGTTTTCAGTGAACACTGAAGCTTTCTTT. This encodes CASSQGFSVNTEAFF. The rearrangement links TRBV4-1 to TRBJ1-1; no definite D call. Per the germline V gene, CDR1 is MGHRA and CDR2 is YSYEKL. V was shortened by 1 base and J by 0 bases, with 9 bases between the two germline ends. The CDR3 has 15 amino acids.